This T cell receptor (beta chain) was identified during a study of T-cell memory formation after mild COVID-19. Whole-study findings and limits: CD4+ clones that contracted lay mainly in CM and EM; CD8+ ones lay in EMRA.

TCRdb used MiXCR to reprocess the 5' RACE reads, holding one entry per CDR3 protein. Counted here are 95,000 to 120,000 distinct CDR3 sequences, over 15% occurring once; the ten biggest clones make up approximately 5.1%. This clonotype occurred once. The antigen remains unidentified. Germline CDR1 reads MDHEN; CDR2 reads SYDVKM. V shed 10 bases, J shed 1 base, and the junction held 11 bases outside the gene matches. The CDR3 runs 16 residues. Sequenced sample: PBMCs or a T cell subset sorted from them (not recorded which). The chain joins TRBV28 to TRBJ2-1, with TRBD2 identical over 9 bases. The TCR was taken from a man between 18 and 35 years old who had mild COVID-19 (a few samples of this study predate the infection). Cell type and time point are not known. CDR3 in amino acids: CAIGAGGRRSYNEQFF. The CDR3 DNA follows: TGTGCCATCGGGGCGGGGGGGCGGCGTTCCTACAATGAGCAGTTCTTC.